The 6 T cell receptor beta chains in this list originate from one sample, sequenced in a study of blood T cell repertoires in COVID-19. Produced via immunoSEQ multiplex PCR; TCRdb's table is partial and in-frame only. The sample gives about 350,000 clones, approximately 84% of which show up once; 1% is in the top ten. Sequenced input: PBMCs or T cells enriched from blood (not recorded which). The receptors come from a woman aged 25 to 39 who had recovered from COVID-19.

This clone showed up just once. The J gene is TRBJ2-7, the V gene TRBV5-4, with D tentatively TRBD1 (5 bases). CDR3 size: 16 residues. Germline CDR1 and CDR2: SGHNT and YYREEE (reference sequence). The V end lost 3 bases, the J end lost 0 bases, and 16 bases lay between the germline ends. This CDR3 is CASSSLGAHLSYEQYF. The CDR3 coding sequence is TGTGCCAGCAGCTCCCTTGGGGCTCACCTCTCCTACGAGCAGTACTTC.

In its sample, this clone was seen once. V usage is TRBV29-1 and J usage is TRBJ2-7; TRBD1 matches 9 bases. The CDR3 is 13 amino acids. Germline CDR1 and CDR2: SQVTM and ANQGSEA. With V trimmed by 5 bases and J by 2 bases, 4 bases remained unmatched. DNA for the CDR3: TGCAGCGTTCGCGGGACAGGGACCTACGAGCAGTACTTC. Translated: CSVRGTGTYEQYF.

The CDR3 loop is CASRWTGFPEAFF. The CDR3 region has the DNA TGTGCCAGCAGGTGGACAGGTTTTCCTGAAGCTTTCTTT. The rearrangement joins TRBV12-3 or TRBV12-4 to TRBJ1-1; 7 bases are a match to TRBD1. This CDR3 is built from 13 residues. V lost 6 bases and J lost 6; bases outside the gene matches: 7.

The chain links TRBV2 to TRBJ1-1; D gene unclear. Germline CDR1 is SNHLY and CDR2 is FYNNEI. This CDR3 region has 16 residues. Trimming removed 7 bases at V and 1 base at J, with 19 bases between. CDR3 in amino acids: CASNDLPGYGNTEAFF. DNA of the CDR3: TGTGCCAGCAATGACCTGCCAGGATACGGGAACACTGAAGCTTTCTTT.

V usage is TRBV19 and J usage is TRBJ1-1, with D perhaps matching TRBD1 (6 bases). Germline CDR1 and CDR2: LNHDA and SQIVND (reference sequence). Trimming took off 9 bases at V and 5 bases at J, with 16 bases between the two ends. The CDR3 has 13 residues. The CDR3 DNA is TGTGCCAGCTTACAGGGTCGTGGGACTGAAGCTTTCTTT. It codes for CASLQGRGTEAFF.

The rearrangement joins TRBV19 to TRBJ1-2; 8 nucleotides match TRBD1. The CDR3 sequence is 16 residues long. The junction had 7 bases not matched to a gene; V was cut back by 4 bases and J by 0 bases. CDR1 LNHDA and CDR2 SQIVND come from the germline V gene (reference sequence). CDR3 in amino acids: CASSTTGASSNYGYTF. In nucleotides, the CDR3 is TGTGCCAGTAGTACGACAGGGGCGAGCTCTAACTATGGCTACACCTTC.